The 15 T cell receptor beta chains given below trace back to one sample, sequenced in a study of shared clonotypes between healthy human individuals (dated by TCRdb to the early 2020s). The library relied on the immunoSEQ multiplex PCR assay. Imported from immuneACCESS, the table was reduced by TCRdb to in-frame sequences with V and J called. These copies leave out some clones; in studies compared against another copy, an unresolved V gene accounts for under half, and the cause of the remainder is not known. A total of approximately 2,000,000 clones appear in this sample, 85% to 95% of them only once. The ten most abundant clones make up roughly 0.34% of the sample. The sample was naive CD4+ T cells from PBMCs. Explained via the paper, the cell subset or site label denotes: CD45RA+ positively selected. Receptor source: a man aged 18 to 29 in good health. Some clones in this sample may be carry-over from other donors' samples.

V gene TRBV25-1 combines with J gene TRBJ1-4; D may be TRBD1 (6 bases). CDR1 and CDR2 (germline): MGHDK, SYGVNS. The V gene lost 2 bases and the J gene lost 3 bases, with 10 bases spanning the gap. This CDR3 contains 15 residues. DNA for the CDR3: TGTGCCAGCAGTGAACAAGGGGGGGCTAATGAAAAACTGTTTTTT. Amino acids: CASSEQGGANEKLFF.

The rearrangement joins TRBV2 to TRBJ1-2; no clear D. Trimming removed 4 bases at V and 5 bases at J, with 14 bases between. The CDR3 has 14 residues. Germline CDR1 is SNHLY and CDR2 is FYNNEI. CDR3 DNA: TGTGCCAGCAGTGTCACAAGGAGGGATTATGGCTACACCTTC. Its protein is CASSVTRRDYGYTF.

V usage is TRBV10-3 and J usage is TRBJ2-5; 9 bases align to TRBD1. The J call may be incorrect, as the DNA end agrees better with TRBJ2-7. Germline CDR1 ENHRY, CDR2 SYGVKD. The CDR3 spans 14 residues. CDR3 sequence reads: CAISELTGGYEQYF. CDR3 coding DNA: TGTGCCATCAGTGAGTTGACAGGGGGCTACGAGCAGTACTTC.

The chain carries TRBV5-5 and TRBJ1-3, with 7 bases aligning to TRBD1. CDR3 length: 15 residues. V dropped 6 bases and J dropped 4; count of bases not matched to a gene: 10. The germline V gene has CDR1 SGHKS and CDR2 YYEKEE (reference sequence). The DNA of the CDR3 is TGTGCCAGCACCAGGGGGGACTCAGCGGGAAACACCATATATTTT. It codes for CASTRGDSAGNTIYF.

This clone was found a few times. This CDR3 is CASSLVTGYTF. The CDR3 nucleotides are TGTGCCAGCAGCTTAGTAACGGGCTACACCTTC. The chain recombines TRBV7-9 with TRBJ1-2, with no clear D. Germline V gene sequence: CDR1 SEHNR, CDR2 FQNEAQ (reference sequence). CDR3 size: 11 residues. V was shortened by 1 base and J by 8 bases, with 5 bases between the two germline ends.

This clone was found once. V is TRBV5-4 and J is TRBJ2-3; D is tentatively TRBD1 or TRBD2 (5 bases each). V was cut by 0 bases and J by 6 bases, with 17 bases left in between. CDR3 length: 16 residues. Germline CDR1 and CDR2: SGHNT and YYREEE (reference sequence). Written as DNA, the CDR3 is TGTGCCAGCAGCTTGGCCTCTAGCTGGGGCCCGGATACGCAGTATTTT. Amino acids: CASSLASSWGPDTQYF. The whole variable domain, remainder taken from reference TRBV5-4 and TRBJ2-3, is ETGVTQSPTHLIKTRGQQVTLRCSSQSGHNTVSWYQQALGQGPQFIFQYYREEENGRGNFPPRFSGLQFPNYSSELNVNALELDDSALYLCASSLASSWGPDTQYFGPGTRLTVL.

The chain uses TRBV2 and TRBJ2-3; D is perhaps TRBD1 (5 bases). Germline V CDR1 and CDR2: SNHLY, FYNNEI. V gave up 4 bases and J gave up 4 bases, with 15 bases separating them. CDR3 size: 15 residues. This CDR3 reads CASSAAGSNPDTQYF. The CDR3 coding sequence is TGTGCCAGCAGTGCGGCAGGGTCTAACCCAGATACGCAGTATTTT.

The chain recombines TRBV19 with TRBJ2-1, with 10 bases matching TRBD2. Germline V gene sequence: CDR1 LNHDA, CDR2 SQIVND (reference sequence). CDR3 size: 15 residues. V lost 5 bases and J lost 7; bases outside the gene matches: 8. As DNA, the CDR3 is TGTGCCAGTAGTTTCCTAGCGGGAGTATCTAATGAGCAGTTCTTC. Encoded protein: CASSFLAGVSNEQFF.

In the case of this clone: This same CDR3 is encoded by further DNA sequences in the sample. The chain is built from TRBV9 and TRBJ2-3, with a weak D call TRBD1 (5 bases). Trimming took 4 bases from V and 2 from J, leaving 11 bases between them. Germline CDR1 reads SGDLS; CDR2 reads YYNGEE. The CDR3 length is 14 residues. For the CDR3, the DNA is TGTGCCAGCAGCCCCGGACAACTCACAGATACGCAGTATTTT. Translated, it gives CASSPGQLTDTQYF.

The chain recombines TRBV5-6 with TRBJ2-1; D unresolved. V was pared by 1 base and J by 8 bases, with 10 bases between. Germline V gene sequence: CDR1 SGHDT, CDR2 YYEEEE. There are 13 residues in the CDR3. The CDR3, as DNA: TGTGCCAGCAGCTTGAAGACGAGAGATGAGCAGTTCTTC. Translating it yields CASSLKTRDEQFF.

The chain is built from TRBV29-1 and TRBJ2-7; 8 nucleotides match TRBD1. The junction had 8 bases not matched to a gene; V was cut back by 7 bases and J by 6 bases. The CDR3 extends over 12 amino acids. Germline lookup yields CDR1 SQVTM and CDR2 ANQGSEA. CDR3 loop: CSAGQAPPEQYF. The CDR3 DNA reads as TGCAGCGCGGGACAGGCTCCCCCCGAGCAGTACTTC.

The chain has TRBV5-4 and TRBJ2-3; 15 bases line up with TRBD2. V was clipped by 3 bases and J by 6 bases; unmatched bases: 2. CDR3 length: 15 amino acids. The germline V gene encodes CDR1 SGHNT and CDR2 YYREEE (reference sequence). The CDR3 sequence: CASSWTSGGADTQYF. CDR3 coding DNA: TGTGCCAGCAGCTGGACTAGCGGGGGGGCGGATACGCAGTATTTT.

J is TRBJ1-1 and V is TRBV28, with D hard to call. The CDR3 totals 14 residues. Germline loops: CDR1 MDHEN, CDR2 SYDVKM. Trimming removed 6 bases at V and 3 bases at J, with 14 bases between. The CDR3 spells CASSPHISDTEAFF. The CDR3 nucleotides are TGTGCCAGCAGCCCCCATATATCGGACACTGAAGCTTTCTTT.

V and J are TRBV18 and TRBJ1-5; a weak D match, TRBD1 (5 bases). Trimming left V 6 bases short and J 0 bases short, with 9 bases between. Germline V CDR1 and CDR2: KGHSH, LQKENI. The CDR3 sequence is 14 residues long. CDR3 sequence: CASSRDYSNQPQHF. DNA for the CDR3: TGTGCCAGCTCGCGGGACTATAGCAATCAGCCCCAGCATTTT. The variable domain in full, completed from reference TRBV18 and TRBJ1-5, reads NAGVMQNPRHLVRRRGQEARLRCSPMKGHSHVYWYRQLPEEGLKFMVYLQKENIIDESGMPKERFSAEFPKEGPSILRIQQVVRGDSAAYFCASSRDYSNQPQHFGDGTRLSIL.

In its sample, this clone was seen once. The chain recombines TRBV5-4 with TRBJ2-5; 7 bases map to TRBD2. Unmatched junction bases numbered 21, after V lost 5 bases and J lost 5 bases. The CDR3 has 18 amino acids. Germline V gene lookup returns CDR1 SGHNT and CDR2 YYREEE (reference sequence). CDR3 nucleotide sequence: TGTGCCAGCAGGCAAACATTGACGTCGGCTCAGGGAGGGGAGACCCAGTACTTC. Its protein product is CASRQTLTSAQGGETQYF.